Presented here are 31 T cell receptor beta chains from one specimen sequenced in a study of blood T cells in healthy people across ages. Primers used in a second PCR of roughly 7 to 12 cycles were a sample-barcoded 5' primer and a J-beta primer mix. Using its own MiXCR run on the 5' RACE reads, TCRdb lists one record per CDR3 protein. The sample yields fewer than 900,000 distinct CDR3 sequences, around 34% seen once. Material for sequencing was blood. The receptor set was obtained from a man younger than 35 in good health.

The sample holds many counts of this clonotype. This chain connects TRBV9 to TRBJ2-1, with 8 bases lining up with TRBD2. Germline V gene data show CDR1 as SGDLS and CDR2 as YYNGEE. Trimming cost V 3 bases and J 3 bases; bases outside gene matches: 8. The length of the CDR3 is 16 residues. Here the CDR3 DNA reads TGTGCCAGCAGCGAACTTCTAGCGGGCAGCTACAATGAGCAGTTCTTC. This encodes CASSELLAGSYNEQFF.

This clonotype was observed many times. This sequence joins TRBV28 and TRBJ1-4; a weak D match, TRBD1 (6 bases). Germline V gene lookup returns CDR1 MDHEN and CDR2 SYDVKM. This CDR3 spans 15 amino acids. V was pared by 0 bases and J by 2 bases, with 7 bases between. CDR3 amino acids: CASSLWGGTNEKLFF. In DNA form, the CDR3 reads TGTGCCAGCAGTTTATGGGGGGGCACTAATGAAAAACTGTTTTTT.

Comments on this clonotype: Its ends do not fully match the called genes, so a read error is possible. The CDR3 coding sequence is TGTGCCAGCAGCCCCTGGGGGCGGAAAGAGACCCTGTACTTC. Encoded protein: CASSPWGRKETLYF. The V gene is TRBV11-1, the J gene TRBJ2-5; weak D call: TRBD1 (6 bases). Per the germline V gene, CDR1 is SGHAT and CDR2 is FQDESV (reference sequence). The CDR3 length is 14 residues. Based on the CDR3 plus reference TRBV11-1 and TRBJ2-5, the full variable domain is EAEVAQSPRYKITEKSQAVAFWCDPISGHATLYWYRQILGQGPELLVQFQDESVVDDSQLPKDRFSAERLKGVDSTLKIQPAELGDSAMYLCASSPWGRKETLYFGPGTRLLVL.

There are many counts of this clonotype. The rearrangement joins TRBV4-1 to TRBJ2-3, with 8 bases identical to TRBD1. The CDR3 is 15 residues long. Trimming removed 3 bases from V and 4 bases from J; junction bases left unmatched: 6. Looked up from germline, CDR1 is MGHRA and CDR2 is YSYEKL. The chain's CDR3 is CASSQDRVIADTQYF. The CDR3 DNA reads TGCGCCAGCAGCCAGGACAGGGTAATCGCAGATACGCAGTATTTT.

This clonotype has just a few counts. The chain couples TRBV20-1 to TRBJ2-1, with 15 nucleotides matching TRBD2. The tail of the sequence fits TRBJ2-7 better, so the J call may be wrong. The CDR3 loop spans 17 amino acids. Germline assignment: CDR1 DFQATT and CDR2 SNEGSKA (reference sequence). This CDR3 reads CSALGLAGGSSYNEQYF. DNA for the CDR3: TGCAGTGCCCTGGGACTAGCGGGAGGAAGCTCCTACAATGAGCAGTACTTC.

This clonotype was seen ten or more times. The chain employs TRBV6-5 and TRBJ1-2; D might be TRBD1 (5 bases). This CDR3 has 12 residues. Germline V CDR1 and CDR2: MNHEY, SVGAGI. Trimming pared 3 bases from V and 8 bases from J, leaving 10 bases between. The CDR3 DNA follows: TGTGCCAGCAGTTATGGGGGGAACGGCTACACCTTC. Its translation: CASSYGGNGYTF.

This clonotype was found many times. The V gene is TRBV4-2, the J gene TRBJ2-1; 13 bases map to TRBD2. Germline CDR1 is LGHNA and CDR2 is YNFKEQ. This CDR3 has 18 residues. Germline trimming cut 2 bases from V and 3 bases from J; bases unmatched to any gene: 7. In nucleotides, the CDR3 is TGTGCCAGCAGCCAAACAACTAGCGGGGGGGGCCTCTACAATGAGCAGTTCTTC. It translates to CASSQTTSGGGLYNEQFF.

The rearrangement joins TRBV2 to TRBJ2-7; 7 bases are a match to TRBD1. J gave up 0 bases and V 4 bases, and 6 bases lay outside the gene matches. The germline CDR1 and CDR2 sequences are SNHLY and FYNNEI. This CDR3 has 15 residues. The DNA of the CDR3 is TGTGCCAGCAGTGTAGGGGGCAGGTTCTCCTACGAGCAGTACTTC. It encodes CASSVGGRFSYEQYF. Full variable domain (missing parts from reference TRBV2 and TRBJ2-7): EPEVTQTPSHQVTQMGQEVILRCVPISNHLYFYWYRQILGQKVEFLVSFYNNEISEKSEIFDDQFSVERPDGSNFTLKIRSTKLEDSAMYFCASSVGGRFSYEQYFGPGTRLTVT.

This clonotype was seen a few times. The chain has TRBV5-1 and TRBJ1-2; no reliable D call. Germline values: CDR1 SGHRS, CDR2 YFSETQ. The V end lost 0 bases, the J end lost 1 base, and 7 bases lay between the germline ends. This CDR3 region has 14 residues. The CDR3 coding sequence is TGCGCCAGCAGCTTGGACGGGGATAACTATGGCTACACCTTC. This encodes CASSLDGDNYGYTF. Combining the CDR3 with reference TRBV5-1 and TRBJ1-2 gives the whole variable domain KAGVTQTPRYLIKTRGQQVTLSCSPISGHRSVSWYQQTPGQGLQFLFEYFSETQRNKGNFPGRFSGRQFSNSRSEMNVSTLELGDSALYLCASSLDGDNYGYTFGSGTRLTVV.

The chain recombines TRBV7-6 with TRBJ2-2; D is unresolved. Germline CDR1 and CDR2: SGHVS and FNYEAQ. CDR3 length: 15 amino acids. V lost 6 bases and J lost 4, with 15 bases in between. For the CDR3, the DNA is TGTGCCAGCAGGCGAGATAGAGATATCACCGGGGAGCTGTTTTTT. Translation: CASRRDRDITGELFF.

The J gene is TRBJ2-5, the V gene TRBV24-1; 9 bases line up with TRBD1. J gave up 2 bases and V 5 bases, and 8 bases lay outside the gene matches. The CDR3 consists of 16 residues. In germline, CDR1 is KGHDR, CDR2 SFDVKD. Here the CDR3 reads CATSAGTGGRQETQYF. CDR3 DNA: TGTGCCACCAGTGCCGGAACAGGGGGCCGACAAGAGACCCAGTACTTC.

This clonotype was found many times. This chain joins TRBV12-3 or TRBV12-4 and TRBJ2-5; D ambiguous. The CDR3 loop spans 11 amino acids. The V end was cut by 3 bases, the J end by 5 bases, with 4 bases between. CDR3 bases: TGTGCCAGCAGTTTCGCGGAGACCCAGTACTTC. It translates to CASSFAETQYF.

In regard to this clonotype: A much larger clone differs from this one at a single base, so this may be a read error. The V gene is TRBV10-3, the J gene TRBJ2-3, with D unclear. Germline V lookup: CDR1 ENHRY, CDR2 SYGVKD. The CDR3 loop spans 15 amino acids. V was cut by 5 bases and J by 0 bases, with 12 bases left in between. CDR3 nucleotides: TGTGCCATCAGTCCCCGTGGAAGGAGCACAGATACGCAGTATTTT. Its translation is CAISPRGRSTDTQYF.

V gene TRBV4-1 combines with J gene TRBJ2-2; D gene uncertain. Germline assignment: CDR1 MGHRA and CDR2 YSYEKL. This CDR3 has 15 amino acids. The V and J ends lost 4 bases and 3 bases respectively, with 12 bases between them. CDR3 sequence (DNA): TGCGCCAGCAGCCTAGGCAGGCAACACACCGGGGAGCTGTTTTTT. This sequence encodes CASSLGRQHTGELFF.

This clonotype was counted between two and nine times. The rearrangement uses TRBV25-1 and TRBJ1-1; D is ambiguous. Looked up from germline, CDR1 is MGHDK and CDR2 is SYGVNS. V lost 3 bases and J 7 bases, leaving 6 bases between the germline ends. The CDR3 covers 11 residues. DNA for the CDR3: TGTGCCAGCAGTGATCGGATTGAAGCTTTCTTT. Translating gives CASSDRIEAFF.

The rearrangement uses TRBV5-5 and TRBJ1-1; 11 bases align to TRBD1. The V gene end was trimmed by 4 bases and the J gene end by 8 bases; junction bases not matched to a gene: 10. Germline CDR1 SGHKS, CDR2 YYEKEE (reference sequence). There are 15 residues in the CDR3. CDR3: CASSPRDRGDREAFF. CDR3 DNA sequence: TGTGCCAGCAGCCCAAGGGACAGGGGGGATAGGGAAGCTTTCTTT.

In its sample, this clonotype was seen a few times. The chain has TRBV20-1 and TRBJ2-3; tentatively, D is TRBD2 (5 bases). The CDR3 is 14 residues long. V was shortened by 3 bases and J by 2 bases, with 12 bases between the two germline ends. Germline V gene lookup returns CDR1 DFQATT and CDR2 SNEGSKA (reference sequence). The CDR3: CSASGPDYTDTQYF. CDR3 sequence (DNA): TGCAGTGCTAGCGGCCCAGACTACACAGATACGCAGTATTTT.

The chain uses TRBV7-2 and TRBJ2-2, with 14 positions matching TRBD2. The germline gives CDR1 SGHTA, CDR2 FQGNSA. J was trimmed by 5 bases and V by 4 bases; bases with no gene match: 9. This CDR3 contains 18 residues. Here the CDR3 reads CASSYRTSGGLRTGELFF. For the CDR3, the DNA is TGTGCCAGCAGCTACCGGACTAGCGGGGGGCTGAGGACCGGGGAGCTGTTTTTT.

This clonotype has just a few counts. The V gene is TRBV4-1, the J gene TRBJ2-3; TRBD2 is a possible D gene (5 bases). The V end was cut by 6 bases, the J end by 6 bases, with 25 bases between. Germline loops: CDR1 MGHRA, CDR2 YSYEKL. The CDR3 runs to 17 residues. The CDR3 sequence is CASSRGSVAPIIDTQYF. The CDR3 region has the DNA TGCGCCAGCAGTCGAGGGTCCGTAGCTCCCATCATCGATACGCAGTATTTT.

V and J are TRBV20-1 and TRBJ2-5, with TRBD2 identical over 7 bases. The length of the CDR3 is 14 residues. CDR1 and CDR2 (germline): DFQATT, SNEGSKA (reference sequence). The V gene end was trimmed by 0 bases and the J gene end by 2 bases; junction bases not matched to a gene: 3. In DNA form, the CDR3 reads TGCAGTGCTAGAGATCGGACTAGTCAAGAGACCCAGTACTTC. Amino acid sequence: CSARDRTSQETQYF.

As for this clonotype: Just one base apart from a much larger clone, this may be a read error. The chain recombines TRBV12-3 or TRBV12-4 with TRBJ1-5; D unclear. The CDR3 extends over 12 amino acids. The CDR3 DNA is TGTGTCAGCAGCCGTGACCCGCCGCCCCAGCATTTT. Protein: CVSSRDPPPQHF.

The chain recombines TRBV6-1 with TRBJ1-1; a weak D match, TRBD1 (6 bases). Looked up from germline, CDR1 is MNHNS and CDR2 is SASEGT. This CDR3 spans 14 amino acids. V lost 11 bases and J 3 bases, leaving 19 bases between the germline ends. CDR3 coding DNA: TGTGCCGGGTTCGGGGGGGGCTCGGACACTGAAGCTTTCTTT. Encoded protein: CAGFGGGSDTEAFF.

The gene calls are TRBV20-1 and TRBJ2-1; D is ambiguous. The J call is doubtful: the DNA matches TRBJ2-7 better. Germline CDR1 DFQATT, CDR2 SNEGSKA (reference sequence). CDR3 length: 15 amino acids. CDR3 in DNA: TGCAGTGCCACCTACTCGCGGAGCTCCTACAATGAGCAGTACTTC. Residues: CSATYSRSSYNEQYF.

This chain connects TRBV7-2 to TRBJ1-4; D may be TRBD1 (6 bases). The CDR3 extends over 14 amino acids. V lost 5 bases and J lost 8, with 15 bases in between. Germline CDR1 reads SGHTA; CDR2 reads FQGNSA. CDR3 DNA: TGTGCCAGCAGCCGCACAGGGACTATGGAAAAACTGTTTTTT. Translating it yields CASSRTGTMEKLFF.

The CDR3 DNA follows: TGCGCCAGCAGCCTGACAGGGGTTCGGGGAGAGACCCAGTACTTC. Translating it yields CASSLTGVRGETQYF. V usage is TRBV5-1 and J usage is TRBJ2-5, with 8 positions matching TRBD1. Germline loops: CDR1 SGHRS, CDR2 YFSETQ. This CDR3 is built from 15 residues. V shed 4 bases and J 4 bases; nucleotides not matched to a gene: 9.

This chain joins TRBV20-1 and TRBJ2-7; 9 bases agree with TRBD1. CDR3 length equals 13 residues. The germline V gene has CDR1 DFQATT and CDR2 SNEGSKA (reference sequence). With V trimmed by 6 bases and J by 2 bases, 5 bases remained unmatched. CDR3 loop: CSASRTGAYEQYF. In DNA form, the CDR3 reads TGCAGTGCATCTCGGACAGGGGCCTACGAGCAGTACTTC.

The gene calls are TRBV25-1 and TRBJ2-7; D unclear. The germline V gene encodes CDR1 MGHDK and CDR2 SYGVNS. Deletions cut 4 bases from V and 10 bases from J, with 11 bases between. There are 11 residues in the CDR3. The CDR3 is CASSGISTQYF. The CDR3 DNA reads TGTGCCAGCAGTGGAATAAGTACCCAGTACTTC.

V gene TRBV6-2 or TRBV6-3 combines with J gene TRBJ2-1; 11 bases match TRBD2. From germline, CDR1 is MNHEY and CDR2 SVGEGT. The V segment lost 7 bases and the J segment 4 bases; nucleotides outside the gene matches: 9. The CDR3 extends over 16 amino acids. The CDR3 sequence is CASTSGTSGAYNEQFF. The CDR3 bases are TGTGCCAGCACCTCCGGGACTAGCGGTGCATACAATGAGCAGTTCTTC.

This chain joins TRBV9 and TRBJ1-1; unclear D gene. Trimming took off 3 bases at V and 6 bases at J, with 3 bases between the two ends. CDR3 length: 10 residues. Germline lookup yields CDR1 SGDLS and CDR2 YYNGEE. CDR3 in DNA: TGTGCCAGCAGCGATTCTGAAGCTTTCTTT. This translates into CASSDSEAFF.

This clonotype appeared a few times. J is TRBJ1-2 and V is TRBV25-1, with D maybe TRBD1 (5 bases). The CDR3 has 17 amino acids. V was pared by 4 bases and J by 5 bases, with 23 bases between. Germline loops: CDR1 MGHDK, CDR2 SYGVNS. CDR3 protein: CASSAQDGARGRYGYTF. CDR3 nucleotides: TGTGCCAGCAGTGCCCAAGACGGCGCTCGGGGCCGTTATGGCTACACCTTC.

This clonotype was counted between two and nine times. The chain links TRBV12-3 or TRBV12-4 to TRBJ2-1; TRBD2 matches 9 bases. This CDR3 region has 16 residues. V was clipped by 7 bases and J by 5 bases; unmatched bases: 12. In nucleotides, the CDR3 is TGTGCCAGCAATACCTCTAGCGGGGCCCGGAACAATGAGCAGTTCTTC. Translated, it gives CASNTSSGARNNEQFF.